The sequence of this TCR beta chain was determined in a study of identical twins. Whole-study results and caveats: Beta out-of-frame sequences displayed a weaker excess of sharing between twins. With monozygotic twins, out-of-frame TCR alpha sharing exceeded what models estimated. Analyses of zero insertions could be partly confounded by invariant MAIT and iNKT cells. For cord blood, abundant beta clonotypes had fewer insertions, unlike memory repertoires, which showed none.

MiXCR, applied by TCRdb to the 5' RACE reads, yields one record per CDR3 protein. There are 1.5 million to 2 million distinct CDR3 sequences in the sample; around a third occur only once, and around 0.3% lies in the top ten. On this clonotype: What it binds is not known. A single base separates this from a much larger clone, so it may be a read error.

The germline V gene encodes CDR1 SGHRS and CDR2 YFSETQ. CDR3 length equals 14 residues. The rearrangement links TRBV5-1 to TRBJ2-7, with 10 nucleotides matching TRBD2. This sequence was found in a newborn girl in good health. Sequenced material: cord blood. The CDR3 region has the DNA TGCACCAGCAGCTTGGGACTAGCGATCTACGAGCAGTACTTC. Translating gives CTSSLGLAIYEQYF.